These 26 T cell receptor beta chains were sequenced from one sample in a study of blood T cell repertoires in COVID-19. Sequencing was performed with immunoSEQ multiplex PCR; in TCRdb, only in-frame clones are kept and a portion is missing. The sample holds about 240,000 clones; around 89% are singletons and the top ten take 3.5% to 5%. Sample: PBMCs or T cells enriched from blood (not recorded which). Source of these receptors: a woman aged 25 to 39 who had recovered from COVID-19.

This clone came up once. The rearrangement joins TRBV29-1 to TRBJ2-7, with TRBD2 as a possible D gene (5 bases). Germline CDR1 SQVTM, CDR2 ANQGSEA. Between the trimmed V and J ends, which lost 3 bases and 1 base, there was a span of 13 bases. CDR3 length: 14 amino acids. The CDR3 here is CSVDNVGGSYEQYF. The CDR3 DNA sequence: TGCAGCGTTGATAACGTCGGAGGATCCTACGAGCAGTACTTC.

In the case of this clone: The same CDR3 can be traced to other DNA sequences in this sample. This chain connects TRBV9 to TRBJ1-1, with D maybe TRBD1 (6 bases). The CDR3 covers 13 residues. Trimming removed 3 bases from V and 1 base from J, with 7 bases in between. Germline V gene sequence: CDR1 SGDLS, CDR2 YYNGEE. CDR3 nucleotide sequence: TGTGCCAGCAGCGCGACAGGGAACACTGAAGCTTTCTTT. Translating it yields CASSATGNTEAFF.

This clone came up a few times. The rearrangement uses TRBV4-3 and TRBJ1-6, with no clear D. There are 16 residues in the CDR3. The ends were cut back, 0 bases at V and 7 bases at J, with 13 bases in the middle. Germline CDR1 reads LGHNA; CDR2 reads YSLEER. The CDR3 bases are TGCGCCAGCAGCCAAGAGATAGGACGGGAAAATTCACCCCTCCACTTT. It is translated as CASSQEIGRENSPLHF.

The chain carries TRBV28 and TRBJ2-7; 7 nucleotides line up with TRBD2. This CDR3 contains 15 residues. Germline V gene data show CDR1 as MDHEN and CDR2 as SYDVKM. V lost 4 bases, J lost 2 bases, and 8 bases stayed unmatched. CDR3 loop: CASSSAGVGAYEQYF. For the CDR3, the DNA is TGTGCCAGCAGTTCGGCGGGAGTGGGGGCCTACGAGCAGTACTTC.

This chain connects TRBV7-2 to TRBJ2-1; 11 nucleotides line up with TRBD2. This CDR3 is built from 16 residues. The germline gives CDR1 SGHTA, CDR2 FQGNSA. Trimming removed 1 base from V and 13 bases from J; junction bases left unmatched: 12. CDR3 loop: CASSLDKASGRYNQFF. In nucleotides, the CDR3 is TGTGCCAGCAGCTTAGATAAGGCTAGCGGGAGGTACAATCAGTTCTTC.

The chain carries TRBV30 and TRBJ1-2, with D perhaps TRBD1 (6 bases). In germline, CDR1 is GTSNPN, CDR2 SVGIG (reference sequence). The CDR3 totals 11 residues. V gave up 6 bases and J gave up 11 bases, with 16 bases separating them. The CDR3 spells CACVPGHLYTF. The DNA of the CDR3 is TGTGCCTGCGTACCGGGACATTTATACACCTTC.

This chain connects TRBV6-2 or TRBV6-3 to TRBJ2-6, with D possibly TRBD2 on 5 matching bases. Germline values: CDR1 MNHEY, CDR2 SVGEGT. The CDR3 length is 14 residues. The V end lost 4 bases, the J end lost 1 base, and 5 bases lay between the germline ends. The CDR3 loop is CASSWESGANVLTF. The CDR3 nucleotides are TGTGCCAGCAGTTGGGAGTCTGGGGCCAACGTCCTGACTTTC.

The V call is TRBV3-1 (or the pseudogene TRBV3-2), the J call TRBJ1-2; maybe TRBD1 (6 bases). The germline V and J ends were trimmed by 0 bases and 5 bases, with 16 bases remaining between them. Germline V gene sequence: CDR1 LGHDT, CDR2 YNNKEL (reference sequence). The CDR3 loop spans 16 amino acids. CDR3 bases: TGTGCCAGCAGCCAAGATATGAGGGGACACGATTATGGCTACACCTTC. Its translation: CASSQDMRGHDYGYTF.

The rearrangement uses TRBV19 and TRBJ2-1, with TRBD2 matching 10 bases. This CDR3 region has 15 residues. Germline V gives CDR1 LNHDA, CDR2 SQIVND (reference sequence). The V gene end was trimmed by 6 bases and the J gene end by 7 bases; junction bases not matched to a gene: 9. DNA of the CDR3: TGTGCCAGTAGCGATACTAGCGGGGCTCCTAATGAGCAGTTCTTC. Its protein product is CASSDTSGAPNEQFF.

V usage is TRBV6-2 or TRBV6-3 and J usage is TRBJ2-7, with 16 bases aligning to TRBD2. V was pared by 5 bases and J by 7 bases, with 11 bases of the junction left unmatched. The CDR3 sequence is 17 residues long. Germline V lookup: CDR1 MNHEY, CDR2 SVGEGT. The CDR3 here is CASSRRGLAGGPWEQYF. CDR3 coding DNA: TGTGCCAGCAGTCGGAGGGGACTAGCGGGAGGGCCGTGGGAGCAGTACTTC.

This CDR3 is CASGGGGAEQFF. The CDR3 nucleotides read TGTGCCAGCGGAGGGGGGGGCGCTGAGCAGTTCTTC. J is TRBJ2-1 and V is TRBV2; maybe TRBD2 (7 bases). V gave up 8 bases and J gave up 9 bases, with 14 bases separating them. CDR1 and CDR2 from the germline V gene are SNHLY and FYNNEI. The CDR3 loop spans 12 amino acids.

This clone came up a few times. The chain has TRBV11-3 and TRBJ2-2, with 7 bases matching TRBD2. Germline trimming cut 3 bases from V and 4 bases from J; bases unmatched to any gene: 5. CDR1 is SGHNT and CDR2 is YENEEA in the germline V gene. The CDR3 has 15 amino acids. Here the CDR3 DNA reads TGTGCCAGCAGCTTGGCGGGAGCCCCCACCGGGGAGCTGTTTTTT. As protein: CASSLAGAPTGELFF.

The chain joins TRBV6-1 to TRBJ1-1; D not certain. Trimming took off 3 bases at V and 4 bases at J, with 15 bases between the two ends. The CDR3 spans 15 residues. Germline CDR1 reads MNHNS; CDR2 reads SASEGT. In DNA form, the CDR3 reads TGTGCCAGCAGTGACAGACACCACTCCGTCACTGAAGCTTTCTTT. This translates into CASSDRHHSVTEAFF.

The chain carries TRBV20-1 and TRBJ1-1; 7 nucleotides align to TRBD1. V dropped 3 bases and J dropped 5; count of bases not matched to a gene: 6. The length of the CDR3 is 13 residues. Germline assignment: CDR1 DFQATT and CDR2 SNEGSKA (reference sequence). CDR3 protein: CSASTGVLTEAFF. The CDR3 DNA reads as TGCAGTGCTAGTACAGGGGTCCTTACTGAAGCTTTCTTT.

This clone was observed once. The chain has TRBV3-1 (or the pseudogene TRBV3-2) and TRBJ2-1, with a tentative D call TRBD2 (6 bases). There are 11 residues in the CDR3. V was clipped by 4 bases and J by 15 bases, with 13 bases between them. CDR1 and CDR2 from the germline V gene are LGHDT and YNNKEL (reference sequence). The CDR3 here is CASSLGGTGFF. The CDR3 DNA is TGTGCCAGCAGCCTCGGCGGGACGGGGTTCTTC.

This chain uses TRBV27 with TRBJ1-5, with a weak D call TRBD1 (5 bases). The V gene lost 5 bases and the J gene lost 6 bases, with 14 bases spanning the gap. Germline assignment: CDR1 MNHEY and CDR2 SMNVEV (reference sequence). The CDR3 length is 14 residues. The CDR3 sequence: CASSRRQGFQPQHF. The CDR3 region has the DNA TGTGCCAGCAGTCGAAGGCAGGGCTTTCAGCCCCAGCATTTT.

The chain recombines TRBV7-2 with TRBJ2-1; TRBD2 aligns across 9 bases. V lost 5 bases, J lost 9 bases, and 14 bases stayed unmatched. Germline CDR1 is SGHTA and CDR2 is FQGNSA. There are 16 residues in the CDR3. CDR3 sequence (DNA): TGTGCCAGCAGCCCCTGGGCGCTAGCGGGATCTGTTGAGCAGTTCTTC. Residues: CASSPWALAGSVEQFF.

The chain's CDR3 is CASSPNPGSDIQYF. For the CDR3, the DNA is TGCGCCAGCAGCCCCAACCCGGGGTCGGACATTCAGTACTTC. The V gene is TRBV5-1, the J gene TRBJ2-4, with D perhaps matching TRBD2 (5 bases). Per germline, CDR1 SGHRS and CDR2 YFSETQ. Trimming removed 4 bases from V and 8 bases from J, with 16 bases in between. This CDR3 has 14 amino acids.

This chain connects TRBV3-1 (or the pseudogene TRBV3-2) to TRBJ1-6, with D possibly matching TRBD1 (5 bases). The CDR3 length is 17 residues. Germline lookup yields CDR1 LGHDT and CDR2 YNNKEL (reference sequence). The germline V and J ends were trimmed by 0 bases and 9 bases, with 18 bases remaining between them. The CDR3 bases are TGTGCCAGCAGCCAAGAAGGGACTCACCCCGTCGGTTCACCCCTCCACTTT. Its protein is CASSQEGTHPVGSPLHF.

The chain uses TRBV4-2 and TRBJ1-4; 8 nucleotides agree with TRBD1. Per germline, CDR1 LGHNA and CDR2 YNFKEQ. V lost 4 bases, J lost 6 bases, and 4 bases stayed unmatched. The CDR3 is 14 amino acids. The CDR3 DNA sequence: TGTGCCAGCAGCCCAACAGGGGGGGATGAAAAACTGTTTTTT. Protein product: CASSPTGGDEKLFF.

This clone appeared a few times. J is TRBJ1-3 and V is TRBV30, with D possibly matching TRBD1 (6 bases). Germline V gene data show CDR1 as GTSNPN and CDR2 as SVGIG (reference sequence). Deletions cut 1 base from V and 0 bases from J, with 13 bases between. This CDR3 has 16 residues. The CDR3 nucleotides are TGTGCCTGGAGTGGCCATACAGGGAACTCTGGAAACACCATATATTTT. This gives the protein CAWSGHTGNSGNTIYF.

The chain's CDR3 is CASSLDSRDSSNTGELFF. The DNA for the CDR3 is TGTGCCAGCAGTTTAGACAGCCGCGATTCGTCGAACACCGGGGAGCTGTTTTTT. The rearrangement links TRBV27 to TRBJ2-2, with a possible D match to TRBD1 (5 bases). The germline V and J ends were trimmed by 2 bases and 0 bases, with 16 bases remaining between them. CDR3 length: 18 residues. Per the germline V gene, CDR1 is MNHEY and CDR2 is SMNVEV (reference sequence).

The gene calls are TRBV12-5 and TRBJ1-2; D gene unclear. The CDR3 has 12 amino acids. V was clipped by 2 bases and J by 8 bases, with 9 bases between them. Germline V gene data show CDR1 as LGHNT and CDR2 as FRNRAP. The CDR3 loop reads CASGLLGGGYTF. Here the CDR3 DNA reads TGTGCTAGTGGTTTGCTGGGAGGCGGCTACACCTTC.

The chain has TRBV5-1 and TRBJ1-1, with D possibly matching TRBD1 (6 bases). The CDR3 covers 15 residues. Trimming removed 4 bases at V and 4 bases at J, with 17 bases between. CDR1 is SGHRS, CDR2 YFSETQ, per germline. CDR3: CASSPGGARGTEAFF. DNA of the CDR3: TGCGCCAGCAGCCCGGGGGGGGCCCGGGGCACTGAAGCTTTCTTT.

This clone was counted a single time. The chain combines TRBV28 with TRBJ1-5; D remains ambiguous. Trimming pared 9 bases from V and 9 bases from J, leaving 15 bases between. Germline V gene lookup returns CDR1 MDHEN and CDR2 SYDVKM. The CDR3 contains 12 residues. The CDR3 sequence: CASQLVGLPQHF. DNA of the CDR3: TGTGCCAGTCAATTAGTCGGTCTGCCCCAGCATTTT.

J is TRBJ1-4 and V is TRBV9; D is unresolved. Trimming left V 0 bases short and J 0 bases short, with 9 bases between. The length of the CDR3 is 16 residues. Germline CDR1 SGDLS, CDR2 YYNGEE. CDR3 amino acids: CASSVGATSTNEKLFF. In nucleotides, the CDR3 is TGTGCCAGCAGCGTAGGGGCCACCTCAACTAATGAAAAACTGTTTTTT. Using reference TRBV9 and TRBJ1-4 for the parts outside the CDR3, the full variable domain is DSGVTQTPKHLITATGQRVTLRCSPRSGDLSVYWYQQSLDQGLQFLIQYYNGEERAKGNILERFSAQQFPDLHSELNLSSLELGDSALYFCASSVGATSTNEKLFFGSGTQLSVL.